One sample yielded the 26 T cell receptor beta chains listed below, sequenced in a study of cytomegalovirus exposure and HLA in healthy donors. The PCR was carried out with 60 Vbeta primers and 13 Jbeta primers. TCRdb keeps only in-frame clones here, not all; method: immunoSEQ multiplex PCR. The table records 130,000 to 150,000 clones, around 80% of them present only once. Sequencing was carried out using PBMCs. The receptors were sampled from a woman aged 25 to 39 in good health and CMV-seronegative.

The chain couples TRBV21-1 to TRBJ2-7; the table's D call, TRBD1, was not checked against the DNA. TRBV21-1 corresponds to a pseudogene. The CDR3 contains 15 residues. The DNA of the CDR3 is TGTGCCAGCAGCAATCTGACAGCCAGCACCTACGAGCAGTACTTC. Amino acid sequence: CASSNLTASTYEQYF.

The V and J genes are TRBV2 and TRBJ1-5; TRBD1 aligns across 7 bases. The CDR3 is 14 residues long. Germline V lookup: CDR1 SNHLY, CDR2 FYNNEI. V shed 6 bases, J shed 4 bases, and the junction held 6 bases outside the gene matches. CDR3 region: CASSPDRVNQPQHF. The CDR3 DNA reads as TGTGCCAGCAGCCCCGACAGGGTTAATCAGCCCCAGCATTTT.

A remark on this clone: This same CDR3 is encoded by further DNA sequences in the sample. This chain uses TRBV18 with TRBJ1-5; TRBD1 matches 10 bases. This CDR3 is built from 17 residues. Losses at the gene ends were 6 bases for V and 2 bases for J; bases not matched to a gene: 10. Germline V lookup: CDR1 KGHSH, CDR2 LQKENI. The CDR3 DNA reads TGTGCCAGCTCGCCCACGACAGGGGGCAGGGGCAATCAGCCCCAGCATTTT. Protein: CASSPTTGGRGNQPQHF.

As DNA, the CDR3 is TGTGCCAGTAGTCCGGGACAGGGTGATGGCTACACCTTC. Amino acid sequence: CASSPGQGDGYTF. The chain recombines TRBV19 with TRBJ1-2, with 9 positions matching TRBD1. The CDR3 covers 13 residues. CDR1 is LNHDA and CDR2 is SQIVND in the germline V gene (reference sequence). V shed 5 bases and J 6 bases; nucleotides not matched to a gene: 4.

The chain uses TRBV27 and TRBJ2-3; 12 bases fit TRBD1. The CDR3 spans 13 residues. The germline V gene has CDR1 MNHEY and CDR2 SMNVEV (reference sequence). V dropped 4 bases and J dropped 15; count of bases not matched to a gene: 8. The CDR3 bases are TGTGCCAGCAGTTCGTACCCGGGACAGGGGGCCTATTTT. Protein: CASSSYPGQGAYF.

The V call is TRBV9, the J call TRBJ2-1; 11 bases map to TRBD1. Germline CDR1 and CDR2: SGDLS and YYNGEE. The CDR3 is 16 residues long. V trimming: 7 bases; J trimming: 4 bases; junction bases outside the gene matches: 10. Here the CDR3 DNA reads TGTGCCAGCGGGCGGAGGGGACAGGGGGTATACAATGAGCAGTTCTTC. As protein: CASGRRGQGVYNEQFF.

The CDR3 loop is CASSEEVGHSNTGELFF. The CDR3, as DNA: TGTGCCAGCAGTGAAGAGGTTGGGCACTCGAACACCGGGGAGCTGTTTTTT. This chain connects TRBV6-1 to TRBJ2-2; D is ambiguous. Per the germline V gene, CDR1 is MNHNS and CDR2 is SASEGT. The CDR3 has 17 amino acids. V lost 1 base and J 0 bases, leaving 12 bases between the germline ends.

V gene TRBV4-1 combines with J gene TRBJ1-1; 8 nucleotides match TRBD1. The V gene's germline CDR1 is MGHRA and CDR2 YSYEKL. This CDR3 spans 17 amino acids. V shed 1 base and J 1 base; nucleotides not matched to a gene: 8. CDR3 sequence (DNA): TGCGCCAGCAGCCAAGGATTGTGGACAGGGAAGAACACTGAAGCTTTCTTT. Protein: CASSQGLWTGKNTEAFF.

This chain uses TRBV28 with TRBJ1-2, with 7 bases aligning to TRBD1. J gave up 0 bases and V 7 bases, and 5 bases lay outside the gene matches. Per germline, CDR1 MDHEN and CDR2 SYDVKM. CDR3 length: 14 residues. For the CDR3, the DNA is TGTGCCAGCACCCGACAGGGAGCTAACTATGGCTACACCTTC. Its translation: CASTRQGANYGYTF.

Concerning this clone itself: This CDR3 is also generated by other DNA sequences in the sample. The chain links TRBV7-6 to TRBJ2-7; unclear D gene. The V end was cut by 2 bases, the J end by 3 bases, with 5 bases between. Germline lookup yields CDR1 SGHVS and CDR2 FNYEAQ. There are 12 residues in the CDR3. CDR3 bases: TGTGCCAGCAGCTTAAGAGGCTACGAGCAGTACTTC. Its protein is CASSLRGYEQYF. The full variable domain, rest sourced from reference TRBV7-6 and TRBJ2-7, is GAGVSQSPRYKVTKRGQDVALRCDPISGHVSLYWYRQALGQGPEFLTYFNYEAQQDKSGLPNDRFSAERPEGSISTLTIQRTEQRDSAMYRCASSLRGYEQYFGPGTRLTVT.

The CDR3 bases are TGCGCCAGTTCCGGACTCTCCTACGAGCAGTACTTC. This translates into CASSGLSYEQYF. The chain has TRBV4-1 and TRBJ2-7, with D possibly TRBD2 on 5 matching bases. Germline CDR1 and CDR2: MGHRA and YSYEKL. This CDR3 region has 12 residues. Trimming removed 9 bases at V and 0 bases at J, with 9 bases between.

The CDR3 sequence is CASSFDSSPLHF. The CDR3 region has the DNA TGTGCCAGCAGCTTTGACAGTTCACCCCTCCACTTT. This chain connects TRBV11-2 to TRBJ1-6; possibly TRBD1 for D (5 bases). Germline lookup yields CDR1 SGHAT and CDR2 FQNNGV. V shed 3 bases and J shed 9 bases, with 6 bases lying between them. The CDR3 is made up of 12 amino acids.

The CDR3 DNA reads as TGTGCCAGCAGGACGGGAGATCAGACTAATGAAAAACTGTTTTTT. Protein sequence: CASRTGDQTNEKLFF. The V call is TRBV6-1, the J call TRBJ1-4; the D is unclear. This CDR3 spans 15 amino acids. CDR1 is MNHNS and CDR2 is SASEGT in the germline V gene. The V end lost 6 bases, the J end lost 2 bases, and 13 bases lay between the germline ends.

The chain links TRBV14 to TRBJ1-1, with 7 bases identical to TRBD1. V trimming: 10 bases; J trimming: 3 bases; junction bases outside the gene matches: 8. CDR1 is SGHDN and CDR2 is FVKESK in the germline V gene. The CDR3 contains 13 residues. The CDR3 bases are TGTGCCACCGCGACAGGGCTGGACACTGAAGCTTTCTTT. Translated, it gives CATATGLDTEAFF. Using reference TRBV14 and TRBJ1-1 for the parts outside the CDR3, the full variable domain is EAGVTQFPSHSVIEKGQTVTLRCDPISGHDNLYWYRRVMGKEIKFLLHFVKESKQDESGMPNNRFLAERTGGTYSTLKVQPAELEDSGVYFCATATGLDTEAFFGQGTRLTVV.

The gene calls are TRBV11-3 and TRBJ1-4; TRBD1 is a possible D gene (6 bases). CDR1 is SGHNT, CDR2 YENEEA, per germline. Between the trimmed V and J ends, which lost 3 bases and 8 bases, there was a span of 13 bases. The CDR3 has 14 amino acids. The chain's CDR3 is CASSFRGGYEKLFF. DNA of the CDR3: TGTGCCAGCAGCTTCCGTGGGGGCTACGAAAAACTGTTTTTT.

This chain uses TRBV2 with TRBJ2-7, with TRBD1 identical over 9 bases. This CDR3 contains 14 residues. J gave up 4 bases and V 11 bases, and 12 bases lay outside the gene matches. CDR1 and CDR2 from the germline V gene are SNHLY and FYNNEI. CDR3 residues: CAAEKGTGSYEQYF. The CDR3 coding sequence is TGTGCCGCCGAGAAGGGGACAGGGAGTTACGAGCAGTACTTC.

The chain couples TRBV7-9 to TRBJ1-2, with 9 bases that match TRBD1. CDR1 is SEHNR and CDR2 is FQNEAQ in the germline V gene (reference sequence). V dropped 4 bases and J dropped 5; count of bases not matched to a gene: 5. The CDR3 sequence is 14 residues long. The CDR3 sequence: CASSSSGTGYGYTF. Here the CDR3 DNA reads TGTGCCAGCAGCTCCTCCGGGACAGGGTATGGCTACACCTTC.

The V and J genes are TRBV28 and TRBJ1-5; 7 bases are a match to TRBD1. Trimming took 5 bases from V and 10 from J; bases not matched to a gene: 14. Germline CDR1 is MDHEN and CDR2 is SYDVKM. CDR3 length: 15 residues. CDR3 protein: CASSPQTGAVKPQHF. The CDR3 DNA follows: TGTGCCAGCAGTCCCCAAACAGGGGCAGTCAAACCCCAGCATTTT.

The CDR3 coding sequence is TGCGCCAGCAGCCAAGATACTAGCGGGGGCCACTCCTACAATGAGCAGTTCTTC. Its translation: CASSQDTSGGHSYNEQFF. This sequence joins TRBV4-1 and TRBJ2-1, with 11 bases that match TRBD2. The CDR3 spans 18 residues. The V and J ends lost 0 bases and 0 bases, in that order; junction bases with no gene match: 4. Germline loops: CDR1 MGHRA, CDR2 YSYEKL.

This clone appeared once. Here the CDR3 DNA reads TGTGCCAGCTCACCACGGACTTTTGAGCAGTTCTTC. It specifies CASSPRTFEQFF. The chain recombines TRBV18 with TRBJ2-1, with a weak D call TRBD2 (5 bases). Germline V gene sequence: CDR1 KGHSH, CDR2 LQKENI. This CDR3 region has 12 residues. The V and J ends lost 1 base and 9 bases respectively, with 7 bases between them.

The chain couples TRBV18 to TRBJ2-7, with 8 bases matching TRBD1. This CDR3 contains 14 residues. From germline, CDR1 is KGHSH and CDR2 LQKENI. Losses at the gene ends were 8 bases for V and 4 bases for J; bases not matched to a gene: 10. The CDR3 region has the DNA TGTGCCAGCGCAGGGGGCGGGTCATTTTACGAGCAGTACTTC. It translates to CASAGGGSFYEQYF.

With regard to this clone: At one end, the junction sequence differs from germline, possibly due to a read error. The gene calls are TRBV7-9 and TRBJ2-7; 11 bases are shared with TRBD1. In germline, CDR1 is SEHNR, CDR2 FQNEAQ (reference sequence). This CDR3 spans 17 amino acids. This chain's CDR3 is CSSSPTRGTGGTYEQYF. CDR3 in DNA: TGTTCCAGCAGCCCGACGAGAGGGACAGGGGGAACCTACGAGCAGTACTTC.

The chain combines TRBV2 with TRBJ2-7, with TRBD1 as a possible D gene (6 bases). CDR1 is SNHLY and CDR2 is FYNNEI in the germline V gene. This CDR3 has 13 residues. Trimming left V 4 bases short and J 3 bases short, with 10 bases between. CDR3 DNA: TGTGCCAGCAGTGCTGGGACACTCTACGAGCAGTACTTC. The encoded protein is CASSAGTLYEQYF.

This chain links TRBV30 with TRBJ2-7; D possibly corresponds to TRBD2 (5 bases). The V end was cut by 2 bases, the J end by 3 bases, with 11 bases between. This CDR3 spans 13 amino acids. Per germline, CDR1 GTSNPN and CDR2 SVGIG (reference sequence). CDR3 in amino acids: CAWSKREHYEQYF. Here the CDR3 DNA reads TGTGCCTGGAGTAAGAGGGAACACTACGAGCAGTACTTC.

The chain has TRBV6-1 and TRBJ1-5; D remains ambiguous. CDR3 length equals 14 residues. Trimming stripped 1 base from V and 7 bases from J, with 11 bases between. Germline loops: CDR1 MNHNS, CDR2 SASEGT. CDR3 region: CASSEGLGRQPQHF. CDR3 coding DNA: TGTGCCAGCAGTGAAGGGTTAGGGAGACAGCCCCAGCATTTT.

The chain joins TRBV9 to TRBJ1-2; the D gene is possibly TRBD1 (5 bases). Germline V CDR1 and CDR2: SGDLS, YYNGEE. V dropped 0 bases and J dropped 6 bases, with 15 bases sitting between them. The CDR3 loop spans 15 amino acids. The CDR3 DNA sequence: TGTGCCAGCAGCGTAGGCATGCAGGGAGGAGATGGCTACACCTTC. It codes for CASSVGMQGGDGYTF.